A single T cell receptor (beta chain) is shown here with its context. Its cognate antigen is unknown. This entry comes from a study of T cell repertoires in cytomegalovirus infection. The germline V gene has CDR1 DFQATT and CDR2 SNEGSKA (reference sequence). This CDR3 has 16 amino acids. J was trimmed by 2 bases and V by 6 bases; bases with no gene match: 8. TCRdb reprocessed the reads via MiXCR and lists one record per CDR3 protein. This sample carries some 590,000 distinct CDR3 sequences, around 40% of them seen once, and the ten largest clones take 48%. The receptor was isolated from a human donor in good health (CMV status not recorded). Some clones in this sample may be carry-over from other donors' samples. This specimen consisted of cultured PBMCs, obtained from culture after CMV antigen stimulation. The rearrangement joins TRBV20-1 to TRBJ2-2; TRBD1 matches 11 bases. CDR3 nucleotides: TGCAGTGCCAGTGCGGACAGGGGGCAAAACACCGGGGAGCTGTTTTTT. This gives the protein CSASADRGQNTGELFF.